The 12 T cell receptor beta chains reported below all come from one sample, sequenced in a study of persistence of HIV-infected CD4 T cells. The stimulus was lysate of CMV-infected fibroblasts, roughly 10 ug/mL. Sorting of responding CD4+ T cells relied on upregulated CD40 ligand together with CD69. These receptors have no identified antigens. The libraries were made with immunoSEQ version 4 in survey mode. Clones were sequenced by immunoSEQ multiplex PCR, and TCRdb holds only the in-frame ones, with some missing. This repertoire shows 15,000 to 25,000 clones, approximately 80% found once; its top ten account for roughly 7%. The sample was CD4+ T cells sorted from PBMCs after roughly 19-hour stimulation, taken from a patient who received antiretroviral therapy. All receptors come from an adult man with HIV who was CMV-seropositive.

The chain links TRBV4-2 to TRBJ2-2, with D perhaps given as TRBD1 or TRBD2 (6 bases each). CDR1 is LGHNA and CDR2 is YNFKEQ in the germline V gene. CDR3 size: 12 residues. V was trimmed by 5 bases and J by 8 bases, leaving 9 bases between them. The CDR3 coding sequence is TGTGCCAGCAGCGAGGGGGGTGGGGAGCTGTTTTTT. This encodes CASSEGGGELFF.

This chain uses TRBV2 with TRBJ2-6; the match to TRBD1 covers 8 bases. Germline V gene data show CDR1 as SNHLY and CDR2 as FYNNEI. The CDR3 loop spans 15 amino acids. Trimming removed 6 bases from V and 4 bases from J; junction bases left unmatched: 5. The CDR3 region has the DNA TGTGCCAGCAGGGAATGGACAGGGGGGGCCAACGTCCTGACTTTC. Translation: CASREWTGGANVLTF.

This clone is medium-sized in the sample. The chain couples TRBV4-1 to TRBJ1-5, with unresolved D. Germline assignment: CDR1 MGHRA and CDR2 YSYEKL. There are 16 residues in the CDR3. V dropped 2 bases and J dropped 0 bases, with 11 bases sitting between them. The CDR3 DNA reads TGCGCCAGCAGCCAAACCCACAGTTATAGCAATCAGCCCCAGCATTTT. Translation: CASSQTHSYSNQPQHF.

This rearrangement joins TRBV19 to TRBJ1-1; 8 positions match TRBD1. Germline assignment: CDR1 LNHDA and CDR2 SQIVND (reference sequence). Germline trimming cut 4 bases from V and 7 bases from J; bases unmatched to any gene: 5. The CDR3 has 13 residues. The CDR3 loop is CASSKRTGFEAFF. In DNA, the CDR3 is TGTGCCAGTAGTAAGAGGACAGGGTTTGAAGCTTTCTTT.

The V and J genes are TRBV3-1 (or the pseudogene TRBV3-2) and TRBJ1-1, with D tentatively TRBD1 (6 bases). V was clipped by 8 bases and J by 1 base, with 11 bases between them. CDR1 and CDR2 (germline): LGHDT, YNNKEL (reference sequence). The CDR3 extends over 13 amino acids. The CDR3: CASLDRSNTEAFF. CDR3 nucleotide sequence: TGTGCCAGCCTCGACAGGTCGAACACTGAAGCTTTCTTT.

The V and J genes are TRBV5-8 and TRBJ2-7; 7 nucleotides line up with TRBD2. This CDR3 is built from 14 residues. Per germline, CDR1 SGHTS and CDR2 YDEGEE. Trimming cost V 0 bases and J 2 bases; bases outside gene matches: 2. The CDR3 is CASSLAGGTYEQYF. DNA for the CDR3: TGTGCCAGCAGCTTGGCGGGGGGAACCTACGAGCAGTACTTC. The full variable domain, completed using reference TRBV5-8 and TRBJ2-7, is EAGVTQSPTHLIKTRGQQATLRCSPISGHTSVYWYQQALGLGLQFLLWYDEGEERNRGNFPPRFSGRQFPNYSSELNVNALELEDSALYLCASSLAGGTYEQYFGPGTRLTVT.

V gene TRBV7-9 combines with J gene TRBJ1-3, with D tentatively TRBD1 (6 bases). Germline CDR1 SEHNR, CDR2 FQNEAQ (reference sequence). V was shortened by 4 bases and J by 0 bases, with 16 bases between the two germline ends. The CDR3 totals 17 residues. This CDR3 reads CASSSPEGDFSGNTIYF. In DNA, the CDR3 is TGTGCCAGCAGCTCCCCTGAGGGGGACTTCTCTGGAAACACCATATATTTT.

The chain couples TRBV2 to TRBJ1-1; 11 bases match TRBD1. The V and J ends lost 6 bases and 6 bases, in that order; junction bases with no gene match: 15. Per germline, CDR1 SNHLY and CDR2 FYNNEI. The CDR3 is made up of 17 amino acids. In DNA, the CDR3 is TGTGCCAGCAGATATCAAACCTGGGACAGGGGGAGAGCTGAAGCTTTCTTT. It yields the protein CASRYQTWDRGRAEAFF.

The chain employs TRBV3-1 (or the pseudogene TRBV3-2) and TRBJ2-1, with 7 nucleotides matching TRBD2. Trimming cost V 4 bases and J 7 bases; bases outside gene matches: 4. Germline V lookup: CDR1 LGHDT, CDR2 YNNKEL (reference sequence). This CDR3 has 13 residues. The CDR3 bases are TGTGCCAGCAGCCTCCCCGGGGGGAATGAGCAGTTCTTC. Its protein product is CASSLPGGNEQFF.

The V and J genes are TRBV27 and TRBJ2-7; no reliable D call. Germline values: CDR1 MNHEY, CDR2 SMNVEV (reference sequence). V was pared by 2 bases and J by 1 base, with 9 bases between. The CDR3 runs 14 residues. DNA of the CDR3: TGTGCCAGCAGTTTAAGGGCAAGTTCCTACGAGCAGTACTTC. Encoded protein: CASSLRASSYEQYF.

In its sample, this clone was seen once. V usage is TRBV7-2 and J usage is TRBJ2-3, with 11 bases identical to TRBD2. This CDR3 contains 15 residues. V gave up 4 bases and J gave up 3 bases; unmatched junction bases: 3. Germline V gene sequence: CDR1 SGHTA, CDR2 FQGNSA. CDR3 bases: TGTGCCAGCAGCTCCTGGACTAGCGGGACAGATACGCAGTATTTT. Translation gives CASSSWTSGTDTQYF.

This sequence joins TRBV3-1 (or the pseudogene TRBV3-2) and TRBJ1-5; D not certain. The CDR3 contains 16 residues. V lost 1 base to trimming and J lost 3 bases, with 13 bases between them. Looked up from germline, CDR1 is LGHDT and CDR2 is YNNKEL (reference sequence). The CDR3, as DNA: TGTGCCAGCAGCCAAGGAGCGCACATAACCAATCAGCCCCAGCATTTT. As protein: CASSQGAHITNQPQHF.